Following are 10 T cell receptor beta chains from one sample sequenced in a study of T cells in Graves' hyperthyroidism and ophthalmopathy (dated by TCRdb to the late 2010s). Library method: multiplex PCR. Instrument used: Illumina HiSeq 2000. The TCR beta CDR3 regions were amplified from the RNA transcripts. A first-round RT-PCR of the TCR CDR3 used the HTBI primer set with the Qiagen OneStep RT-PCR kit. In-frame beta chains were kept once TCRdb had trimmed the public reads at Q25 with fastp and called clones with MiXCR. Identical CDR3 proteins give one entry, which carries the most common genes and DNA. The sample has about 400,000 distinct CDR3 sequences on record, roughly 14% of them singletons. The top ten clonotypes cover less than 20% of the sample. The sequencing input was blood. The source of these receptors is a woman between 25 and 40 years old with Graves' ophthalmopathy.

This clonotype was recorded at least ten times. This chain connects TRBV12-5 to TRBJ2-3; a weak D match, TRBD2 (6 bases). Trimming removed 7 bases from V and 5 bases from J, with 10 bases in between. Germline V lookup: CDR1 LGHNT, CDR2 FRNRAP. There are 12 residues in the CDR3. CDR3 in DNA: TGTGCTAGTGCTTCGGGGGTAGATACGCAGTATTTT. This encodes CASASGVDTQYF.

This rearrangement joins TRBV27 to TRBJ2-7; D might be TRBD1 (7 bases). Trimming left V 11 bases short and J 0 bases short, with 26 bases between. The CDR3 runs 17 residues. The germline CDR1 and CDR2 sequences are MNHEY and SMNVEV (reference sequence). The CDR3 DNA is TGTGCCTGGAACAAGGGGGCGCGGGGTCCAGGCTCCTACGAGCAGTACTTC. This encodes CAWNKGARGPGSYEQYF.

This clonotype was observed at least ten times. This chain links TRBV2 with TRBJ1-1; 7 bases are shared with TRBD1. V dropped 7 bases and J dropped 0; count of bases not matched to a gene: 2. The CDR3 spans 13 residues. CDR1 is SNHLY, CDR2 FYNNEI, per germline. The CDR3 is CASKGQVNTEAFF. In DNA, the CDR3 is TGTGCCAGCAAAGGACAGGTGAACACTGAAGCTTTCTTT.

The chain is built from TRBV6-5 and TRBJ2-7; tentative D call: TRBD1 (6 bases). CDR3 length equals 15 residues. V lost 0 bases and J lost 4, with 13 bases in between. CDR1 is MNHEY and CDR2 is SVGAGI in the germline V gene. The CDR3 protein is CASSYSGTRGYEQYF. CDR3 nucleotide sequence: TGTGCCAGCAGTTACTCCGGGACAAGGGGGTACGAGCAGTACTTC.

The chain joins TRBV20-1 to TRBJ2-5; D not resolved. Germline CDR1 is DFQATT and CDR2 is SNEGSKA (reference sequence). The CDR3 is made up of 17 amino acids. V lost 2 bases and J lost 2, with 21 bases in between. The CDR3 DNA reads as TGCAGTGCTAGACTCACCCGAGGAAGTTCGAGACAAGAGACCCAGTACTTC. Its protein product is CSARLTRGSSRQETQYF.

This clonotype occurred many times. J is TRBJ2-1 and V is TRBV6-1; 11 bases map to TRBD2. The CDR3 spans 16 residues. Germline lookup yields CDR1 MNHNS and CDR2 SASEGT. Trimming took 9 bases from V and 4 from J; bases not matched to a gene: 11. CDR3 region: CASSDGTSGDYNEQFF. Written as DNA, the CDR3 is TGTGCCAGTTCTGATGGGACTAGCGGAGATTACAATGAGCAGTTCTTC.

This clonotype occurred a few times. The chain carries TRBV6-1 and TRBJ2-1, with D unresolved. There are 16 residues in the CDR3. V lost 6 bases, J lost 1 base, and 16 bases lay in between. CDR1 is MNHNS, CDR2 SASEGT, per germline. The CDR3 here is CASRRTVRSSYNEQFF. DNA of the CDR3: TGTGCCAGCAGGCGAACAGTTCGGTCTTCCTACAATGAGCAGTTCTTC.

The table lists this clonotype with many counts. The V gene is TRBV25-1, the J gene TRBJ2-7; TRBD1 might be the D (5 bases). Trimming removed 3 bases from V and 0 bases from J, with 15 bases in between. Germline lookup yields CDR1 MGHDK and CDR2 SYGVNS. This CDR3 is built from 16 residues. In DNA form, the CDR3 reads TGTGCCAGCAGTGATTCGCGCAGGGCTAGCTCCTACGAGCAGTACTTC. Protein: CASSDSRRASSYEQYF.

This clonotype was seen many times. This chain joins TRBV7-2 and TRBJ2-4; D is possibly TRBD1 (5 bases). The CDR3 length is 18 residues. CDR1 is SGHTA, CDR2 FQGNSA, per germline. The V gene lost 3 bases and the J gene lost 0 bases, with 18 bases spanning the gap. CDR3 in DNA: TGTGCCAGCAGCTTTGGGGCGGCCAACACCATAGCCAAAAACATTCAGTACTTC. This encodes CASSFGAANTIAKNIQYF.

This clonotype was counted ten times or more. The J gene is TRBJ1-1, the V gene TRBV10-3, with D unresolved. The CDR3 sequence is 11 residues long. V lost 1 base and J 3 bases, leaving 0 bases between the germline ends. In germline, CDR1 is ENHRY, CDR2 SYGVKD. CDR3 DNA sequence: TGTGCCATCAGTGAGTACACTGAAGCTTTCTTT. It yields the protein CAISEYTEAFF.